What follows are 18 T cell receptor beta chains derived from one specimen sequenced in a study of OX40 agonist ivuxolimab in advanced cancers. The repertoire was sequenced with immunoSEQ multiplex PCR; TCRdb's copy has only in-frame clones and lacks some. Of roughly 41,000 clones in the sample, around 86% were seen once. Sample: CD4+ or CD8+ T cells sorted from blood, taken in a trial of the OX40 agonist ivuxolimab. The receptors here all came from an adult with an advanced solid tumor such as melanoma, head and neck, liver or kidney cancer.

V usage is TRBV6-4 and J usage is TRBJ2-1, with 8 nucleotides matching TRBD2. Germline V gene sequence: CDR1 MRHNA, CDR2 SNTAGT. This CDR3 comprises 16 residues. The V segment lost 0 bases and the J segment 8 bases; nucleotides outside the gene matches: 9. CDR3 amino acids: CASSDSMSGGLDEQFF. Here the CDR3 DNA reads TGTGCCAGCAGTGACTCGATGTCGGGGGGGCTGGATGAGCAGTTCTTC.

The J gene is TRBJ1-1, the V gene TRBV7-9, with 10 bases identical to TRBD1. Germline CDR1 reads SEHNR; CDR2 reads FQNEAQ (reference sequence). The CDR3 has 16 residues. Unmatched junction bases numbered 5, after V lost 4 bases and J lost 0 bases. The CDR3 bases are TGTGCCAGCAGCTGGCCGGGACAGGGGTTGAACACTGAAGCTTTCTTT. This sequence encodes CASSWPGQGLNTEAFF.

The chain is built from TRBV5-6 and TRBJ2-1; D uncertain. The CDR3 totals 12 residues. From germline, CDR1 is SGHDT and CDR2 YYEEEE. V shed 3 bases and J shed 10 bases, with 11 bases lying between them. The CDR3 loop reads CASSWMTPEQFF. The CDR3 DNA follows: TGTGCCAGCAGCTGGATGACACCAGAGCAGTTCTTC.

V and J are TRBV19 and TRBJ2-1, with 11 bases lining up with TRBD2. The germline CDR1 and CDR2 sequences are LNHDA and SQIVND (reference sequence). This CDR3 has 17 amino acids. Unmatched junction bases numbered 13, after V lost 8 bases and J lost 4 bases. CDR3 sequence (DNA): TGTGCCAGTTCCGGGGCTAGCGGGGGGACCTTTTACAATGAGCAGTTCTTC. This codes for CASSGASGGTFYNEQFF.

A few counts support this clone. The chain couples TRBV19 to TRBJ1-2; 9 positions match TRBD1. V lost 7 bases and J lost 5; bases outside the gene matches: 8. The CDR3 is 14 residues long. The germline V gene has CDR1 LNHDA and CDR2 SQIVND (reference sequence). CDR3 nucleotides: TGTGCCAGTATAAGGACAGGGGTAGGGTATGGCTACACCTTC. This translates into CASIRTGVGYGYTF.

V and J are TRBV19 and TRBJ1-1, with D possibly matching TRBD1 (5 bases). V gave up 5 bases and J gave up 2 bases, with 9 bases separating them. Per germline, CDR1 LNHDA and CDR2 SQIVND (reference sequence). The CDR3 extends over 13 amino acids. DNA of the CDR3: TGTGCCAGTAGTGGAGACAGAAACACTGAAGCTTTCTTT. Its protein product is CASSGDRNTEAFF.

The rearrangement links TRBV27 to TRBJ2-3; D remains ambiguous. Trimming left V 5 bases short and J 2 bases short, with 5 bases between. The germline V gene has CDR1 MNHEY and CDR2 SMNVEV (reference sequence). This CDR3 spans 12 amino acids. The DNA of the CDR3 is TGTGCCAGCAGTCCCGACACAGATACGCAGTATTTT. Translating it yields CASSPDTDTQYF.

J is TRBJ2-5 and V is TRBV2, with 8 bases identical to TRBD1. The CDR3 loop spans 16 amino acids. With V trimmed by 8 bases and J by 7 bases, 18 bases remained unmatched. Germline loops: CDR1 SNHLY, CDR2 FYNNEI. CDR3 region: CASRGQGGVGSRTQYF. The CDR3 nucleotides read TGTGCCAGCCGAGGACAGGGAGGCGTTGGGAGTCGGACCCAGTACTTC.

CDR3 sequence: CAWSVTQETQYF. CDR3 nucleotide sequence: TGTGCCTGGAGTGTGACCCAAGAGACCCAGTACTTC. The rearrangement uses TRBV30 and TRBJ2-5; D unresolved. The germline gives CDR1 GTSNPN, CDR2 SVGIG (reference sequence). The V gene lost 0 bases and the J gene lost 1 base, with 3 bases spanning the gap. The CDR3 is 12 amino acids.

This chain joins TRBV6-5 and TRBJ2-3; a possible D gene is TRBD2 (5 bases). Between the trimmed V and J ends, which lost 7 bases and 13 bases, there was a span of 18 bases. CDR1 MNHEY and CDR2 SVGAGI come from the germline V gene. This CDR3 has 12 amino acids. The CDR3 nucleotides are TGTGCCAGCACCGACACGACGGGATCGAAGTATTTT. It codes for CASTDTTGSKYF.

The rearrangement joins TRBV6-5 to TRBJ1-3; TRBD1 might be the D (5 bases). V was shortened by 0 bases and J by 2 bases, with 8 bases between the two germline ends. This CDR3 spans 15 amino acids. In germline, CDR1 is MNHEY, CDR2 SVGAGI. CDR3: CASSYSAGTGNTIYF. The CDR3 region has the DNA TGTGCCAGCAGTTACTCGGCAGGGACTGGAAACACCATATATTTT.

V is TRBV27 and J is TRBJ2-3, with D tentatively TRBD1 (6 bases). V lost 6 bases to trimming and J lost 3 bases, with 10 bases between them. The CDR3 is 13 amino acids. Germline-derived CDR1 and CDR2 are MNHEY and SMNVEV (reference sequence). The DNA for the CDR3 is TGTGCCAGCAGGTTACAGGGTACAGATACGCAGTATTTT. Translated, it gives CASRLQGTDTQYF.

This sequence joins TRBV4-1 and TRBJ2-5; 10 bases fit TRBD1. Trimming at V came to 0 bases and at J to 3 bases, leaving 4 bases not matched to a gene. The CDR3 is made up of 16 amino acids. CDR1 is MGHRA and CDR2 is YSYEKL in the germline V gene. CDR3: CASSQDPGTGEETQYF. The CDR3 DNA reads as TGCGCCAGCAGCCAAGATCCGGGGACAGGGGAAGAGACCCAGTACTTC.

As to this clone: This specimen includes other DNA sequences encoding the same CDR3. This sequence joins TRBV5-4 and TRBJ2-2, with 9 bases identical to TRBD2. The germline CDR1 and CDR2 sequences are SGHNT and YYREEE (reference sequence). The CDR3 spans 18 residues. With 1 base clipped from V and 2 bases from J, the junction kept 9 bases outside the gene matches. The CDR3 DNA sequence: TGTGCCAGCAGCTTGTGGCAAGGGACTAGCCTAAACACCGGGGAGCTGTTTTTT. Translation gives CASSLWQGTSLNTGELFF.

The rearrangement uses TRBV12-5 and TRBJ1-1, with TRBD1 as a possible D gene (6 bases). Trimming stripped 1 base from V and 1 base from J, with 19 bases between. CDR1 and CDR2 from the germline V gene are LGHNT and FRNRAP. This CDR3 is 18 amino acids long. For the CDR3, the DNA is TGTGCTAGTGGTTTGGCCCAATCATCAGGGGCCTCGAACACTGAAGCTTTCTTT. Its translation: CASGLAQSSGASNTEAFF.

The chain joins TRBV9 to TRBJ1-1; TRBD1 aligns across 9 bases. V lost 0 bases, J lost 11 bases, and 14 bases stayed unmatched. The CDR3 loop spans 16 amino acids. Per germline, CDR1 SGDLS and CDR2 YYNGEE. This CDR3 reads CASSVGNGDRDLEAFF. CDR3 coding DNA: TGTGCCAGCAGCGTAGGCAATGGGGACAGGGACCTGGAGGCTTTCTTT.

V usage is TRBV7-2 and J usage is TRBJ2-4; D uncertain. This CDR3 spans 12 amino acids. Germline loops: CDR1 SGHTA, CDR2 FQGNSA. The V and J ends lost 2 bases and 12 bases respectively, with 11 bases between them. The CDR3 nucleotides read TGTGCCAGCAGCTTAATGGGAAAGGGTCAGTACTTC. It codes for CASSLMGKGQYF.

The chain is built from TRBV14 and TRBJ2-7; 7 bases agree with TRBD2. CDR3 length equals 13 residues. Germline V gene sequence: CDR1 SGHDN, CDR2 FVKESK. J lost 4 bases, V lost 1 base, and 1 base had no gene match. This CDR3 reads CASSQVGGYEQYF. As DNA, the CDR3 is TGTGCCAGCAGCCAAGTCGGGGGGTACGAGCAGTACTTC.